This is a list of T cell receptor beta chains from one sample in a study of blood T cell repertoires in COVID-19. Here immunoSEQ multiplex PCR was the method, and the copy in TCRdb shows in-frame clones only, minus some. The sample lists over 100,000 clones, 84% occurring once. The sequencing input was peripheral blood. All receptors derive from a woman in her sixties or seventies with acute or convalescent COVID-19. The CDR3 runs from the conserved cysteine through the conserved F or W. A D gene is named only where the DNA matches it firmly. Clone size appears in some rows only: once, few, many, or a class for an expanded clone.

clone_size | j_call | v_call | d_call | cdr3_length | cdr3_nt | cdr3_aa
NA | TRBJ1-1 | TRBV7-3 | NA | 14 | TGTGCCAGCAAATTTGCAGGACAGAACACTGAAGCTTTCTTT | CASKFAGQNTEAFF
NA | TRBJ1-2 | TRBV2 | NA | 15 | TGTGCCAGCAGTGAAAGGGCAGGGATCTTAGTTGGCTACACCTTC | CASSERAGILVGYTF
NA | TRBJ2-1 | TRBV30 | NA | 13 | TGTGCCTCTTCGGAGGTCTCCTACAATGAGCAGTTCTTC | CASSEVSYNEQFF
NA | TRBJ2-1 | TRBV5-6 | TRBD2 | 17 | TGTGCCAGCAGCTTGAAGCGACTAGCGGGGGGATACAATGAGCAGTTCTTC | CASSLKRLAGGYNEQFF
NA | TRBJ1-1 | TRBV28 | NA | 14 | TGTGCCAGCAGTTACAGGGTTCAGAACACTGAAGCTTTCTTT | CASSYRVQNTEAFF
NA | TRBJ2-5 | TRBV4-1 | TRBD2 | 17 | TGCGCCAGCAGCCAAGCCCAAGCTCAAGGACTAGCGGGGGGGCAGTACTTC | CASSQAQAQGLAGGQYF
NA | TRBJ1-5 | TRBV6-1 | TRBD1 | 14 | TGTGCCAGCAGCGGACAGGGAGGGGGTCAGCCCCAGCATTTT | CASSGQGGGQPQHF
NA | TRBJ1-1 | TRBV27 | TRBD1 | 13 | TGTGCCAGCAGTCGGACAGGGTACACTGAAGCTTTCTTT | CASSRTGYTEAFF
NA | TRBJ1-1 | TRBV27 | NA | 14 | TGTGCCAGCAGGCCCCGGGGGACGAACACTGAAGCTTTCTTT | CASRPRGTNTEAFF
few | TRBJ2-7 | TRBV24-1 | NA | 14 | TGTGCCACCAGCGATTTTAGAGGGGGATACGAGCAGTACTTC | CATSDFRGGYEQYF
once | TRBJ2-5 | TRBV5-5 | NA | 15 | TGTGCCAGCAGCTTGCTTTCGTCCAGTCAAGAGACCCAGTACTTC | CASSLLSSSQETQYF
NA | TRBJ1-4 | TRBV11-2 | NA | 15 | TGTGCCAGCAGCTTAATGGGGAGATCTAATGAAAAACTGTTTTTT | CASSLMGRSNEKLFF
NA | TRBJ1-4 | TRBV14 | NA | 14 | TGTGCCAGCAGCCTAACCGCAGGGATTTCGAAACTGTTTTTT | CASSLTAGISKLFF
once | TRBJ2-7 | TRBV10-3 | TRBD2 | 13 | TGTGCCACCTCTGGGGGGGTTGACTACGAGCAGTACTTC | CATSGGVDYEQYF
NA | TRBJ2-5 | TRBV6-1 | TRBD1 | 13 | TGTGCCAGCAACAGGGGCAGCCAAGAGACCCAGTACTTC | CASNRGSQETQYF
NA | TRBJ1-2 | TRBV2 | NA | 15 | TGTGCCAGCAGTGAAGAGCTACAGGCTAACTATGGCTACACCTTC | CASSEELQANYGYTF
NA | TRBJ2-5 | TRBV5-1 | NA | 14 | TGCGCCAGCAGCTTCAGGGCCAGTCAAGAGACCCAGTACTTC | CASSFRASQETQYF
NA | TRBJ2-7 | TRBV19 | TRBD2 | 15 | TGTGCCAGTAGTAGTCAAGCGGGGGGGCCCCACGAGCAGTACTTC | CASSSQAGGPHEQYF
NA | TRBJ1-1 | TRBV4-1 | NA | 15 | TGCGCCAGCAGCCAAGATTTATCAGGTGGGACTGAAGCTTTCTTT | CASSQDLSGGTEAFF
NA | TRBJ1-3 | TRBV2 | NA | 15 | TGTGCCAGCAGTGGTCAGGAACTCTCTGGAAACACCATATATTTT | CASSGQELSGNTIYF
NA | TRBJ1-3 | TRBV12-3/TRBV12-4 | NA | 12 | TGTGCCAGCAGCCACTCTGGAAACACCATATATTTT | CASSHSGNTIYF
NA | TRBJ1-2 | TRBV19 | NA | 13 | TGTGCCAGTAGTCGAACATCCCTCTATGGCTACACCTTC | CASSRTSLYGYTF
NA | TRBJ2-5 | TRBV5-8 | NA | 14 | TGTGCCAGCCTCGAACAGGACGTACAAGAGACCCAGTACTTC | CASLEQDVQETQYF
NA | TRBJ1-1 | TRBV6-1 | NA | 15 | TGTGCCAGCAGTGAATTGAATACAGCGAACACTGAAGCTTTCTTT | CASSELNTANTEAFF
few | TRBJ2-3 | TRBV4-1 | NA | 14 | TGCGCCAGCAGCCAACAACAGGGTCCAGATACGCAGTATTTT | CASSQQQGPDTQYF
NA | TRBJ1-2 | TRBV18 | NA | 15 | TGTGCCAGCTCAGTACACAGGGATCCGGGTCAGGGCTACACCTTC | CASSVHRDPGQGYTF
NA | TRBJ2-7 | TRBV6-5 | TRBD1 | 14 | TGTGCCAGCTCCCTGGACAGGGCCACCTACGAGCAGTACTTC | CASSLDRATYEQYF
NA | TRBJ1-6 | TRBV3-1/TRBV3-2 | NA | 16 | TGTGCCAGCAGCCAAGGGTCTGGCAGGGTGGGTTCACCCCTCCACTTT | CASSQGSGRVGSPLHF
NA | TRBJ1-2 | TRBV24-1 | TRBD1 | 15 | TGTGCCACCAGTGACCCTGGGACAGCTAACTATGGCTACACCTTC | CATSDPGTANYGYTF
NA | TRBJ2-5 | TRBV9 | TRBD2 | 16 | TGTGCCAGCAGCGTAGCCGGGACTAGGAGGGGGGAGACCCAGTACTTC | CASSVAGTRRGETQYF
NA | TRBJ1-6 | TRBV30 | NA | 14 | TGTGCCTGGACCCCTTTGATCGCCCTACCGTCCCTCCACTTT | CAWTPLIALPSLHF
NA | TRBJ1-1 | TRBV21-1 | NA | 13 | TGTGCCAGCAGCAGTCACTTTTACACTGAAGCTTTCTTT | CASSSHFYTEAFF
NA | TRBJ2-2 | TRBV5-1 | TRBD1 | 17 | TGCGCCAGCAGCTTGATGGGACAGGGGGGGCGGACCGGGGAGCTGTTTTTT | CASSLMGQGGRTGELFF
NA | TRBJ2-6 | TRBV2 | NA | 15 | TGTGCCAGCAGTGTTCAGGGGCTCGGGGCCAACGTCCTGACTTTC | CASSVQGLGANVLTF
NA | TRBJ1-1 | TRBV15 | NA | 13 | TGTGCCAGCAAGGCAGGGCCACGTACTGAAGCTTTCTTT | CASKAGPRTEAFF
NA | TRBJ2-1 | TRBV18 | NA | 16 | TGTGCCAGCTCACCAAGTTACGTCGGTTCTAACAATGAGCAGTTCTTC | CASSPSYVGSNNEQFF
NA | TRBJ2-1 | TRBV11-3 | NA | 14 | TGTGCCAGCAGCTTCAGGGGGGCTCACAATGAGCAGTTCTTC | CASSFRGAHNEQFF
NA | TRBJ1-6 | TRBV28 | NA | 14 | TGTGCCAGTCATAGACAGGAGAATAATTCACCCCTCCACTTT | CASHRQENNSPLHF
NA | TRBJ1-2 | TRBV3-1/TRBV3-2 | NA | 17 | TGTGCCAGCAGCCAGCATCTTCTACAGGGATCTAATGATGGCTACACCTTC | CASSQHLLQGSNDGYTF
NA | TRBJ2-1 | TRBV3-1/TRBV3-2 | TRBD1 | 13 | TGTGCCAGCAGCCGCGGGACAGGGGGCACCCAGTTCTTC | CASSRGTGGTQFF
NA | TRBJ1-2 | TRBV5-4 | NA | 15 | TGTGCCAGCAGCCTTAGGACAGCGATAAACTATGGCTACACCTTC | CASSLRTAINYGYTF
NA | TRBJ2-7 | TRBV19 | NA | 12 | TGTGCCAGTAGTATAGGACTGGGCGAGCAGTACTTC | CASSIGLGEQYF
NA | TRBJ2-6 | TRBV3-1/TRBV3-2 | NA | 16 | TGTGCCAGCAGCCATGAAACTAAGTCTGGGGCCAACGTCCTGACTTTC | CASSHETKSGANVLTF
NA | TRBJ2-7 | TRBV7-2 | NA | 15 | TGTGCCAGCACTTCCCCAGTCGGCAGGAACTACGAGCAGTACTTC | CASTSPVGRNYEQYF
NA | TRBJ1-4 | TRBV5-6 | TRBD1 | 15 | TGTGCCAGCAGTCGTGGACAGGGGCCTAATGAAAAACTGTTTTTT | CASSRGQGPNEKLFF
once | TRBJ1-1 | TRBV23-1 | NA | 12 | TGCGCCAGCAGTCCCCGGTGGACTGAAGCTTTCTTT | CASSPRWTEAFF
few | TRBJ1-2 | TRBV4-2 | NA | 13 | TGTGCCAGCAGCCAAGATTCAGGGCAAGGCTACACCTTC | CASSQDSGQGYTF
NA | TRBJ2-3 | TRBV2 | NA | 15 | TGTGCCAGCACGCCCCTCGAACGCCCCGGAGATACGCAGTATTTT | CASTPLERPGDTQYF
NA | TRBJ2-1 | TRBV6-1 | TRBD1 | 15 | TGTGCCAGCAGTGAAGCACGGACAGGCGACCATGAGCAGTTCTTC | CASSEARTGDHEQFF
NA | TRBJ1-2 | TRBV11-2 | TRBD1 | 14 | TGTGCCAGCAGCTTGGGACAGGGGGCGGGTGGCTACACCTTC | CASSLGQGAGGYTF
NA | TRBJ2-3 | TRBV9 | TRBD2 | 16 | TGTGCCAGCAGCCTCCTCTGGGGACTAGACACAGATACGCAGTATTTT | CASSLLWGLDTDTQYF
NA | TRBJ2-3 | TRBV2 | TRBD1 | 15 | TGTGCCAGCAGTGAACAGGGGGAAAACACAGATACGCAGTATTTT | CASSEQGENTDTQYF
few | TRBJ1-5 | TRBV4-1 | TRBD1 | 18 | TGCGCCAGCAGCCCGCTCCCAGGGGTAAGGGGGCGCGGTCAGCCCCAGCATTTT | CASSPLPGVRGRGQPQHF
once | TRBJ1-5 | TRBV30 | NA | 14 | TGTGCCTGGAGTGGCGATTTTGACAATCAGCCCCAGCATTTT | CAWSGDFDNQPQHF
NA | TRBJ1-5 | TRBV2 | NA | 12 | TGTGCCAGCAGTGAAGGTAACGGGGAGCAGAATTTT | CASSEGNGEQNF